This TCR beta chain was sequenced for a study of blood T cell repertoires in COVID-19. This clone appeared a single time. Only in-frame clones appear in the TCRdb table, and some are missing; sequencing was by immunoSEQ multiplex PCR. The data contain hundreds of thousands of clones, around 80% of them seen just once; the ten biggest clones take up 5%. The CDR3 sequence is 11 residues long. The germline V and J ends were trimmed by 3 bases and 7 bases, with 6 bases remaining between them. From germline, CDR1 is GTSNPN and CDR2 SVGIG (reference sequence). This receptor was obtained from a man aged 35 to 55 who had been exposed to COVID-19. V gene TRBV30 combines with J gene TRBJ2-2; D not resolved. The sample comprised PBMCs or T cells enriched from blood (not recorded which). This CDR3 is CAWRHYGELFF. The CDR3 bases are TGTGCCTGGAGACATTACGGGGAGCTGTTTTTT.